The entry below describes one T cell receptor (beta chain). Antigen unknown. The germline CDR1 and CDR2 sequences are ENHRY and SYGVKD. Trimming took 4 bases from V and 7 from J, leaving 14 bases between them. This CDR3 comprises 13 residues. These data are taken from a study of OX40 agonist ivuxolimab in advanced cancers. Study as a whole: Partial responses were recorded for three patients, including one with hepatocellular carcinoma and two with cutaneous melanoma.

Here immunoSEQ multiplex PCR was the method, and the copy in TCRdb shows in-frame clones only, minus some. The repertoire consists of approximately 67,000 clones, with about 93% occurring once and the leading ten covering about 5.5%. Study results and caveats: Circulating CD4+ and CD8+ T cells showed clonal expansion by week 6 at 0.1 to 3.0 mg/kg.

V usage is TRBV10-3 and J usage is TRBJ2-7; D might be TRBD2 (7 bases). This sample comprised CD4+ or CD8+ T cells sorted from blood, obtained in a trial of the OX40 agonist ivuxolimab. The sequence came from an adult with an advanced solid tumor such as melanoma, head and neck, liver or kidney cancer. DNA of the CDR3: TGTGCCATCAGTGCCCGGGGGGCTACTGAGCAGTACTTC. Its protein product is CAISARGATEQYF.